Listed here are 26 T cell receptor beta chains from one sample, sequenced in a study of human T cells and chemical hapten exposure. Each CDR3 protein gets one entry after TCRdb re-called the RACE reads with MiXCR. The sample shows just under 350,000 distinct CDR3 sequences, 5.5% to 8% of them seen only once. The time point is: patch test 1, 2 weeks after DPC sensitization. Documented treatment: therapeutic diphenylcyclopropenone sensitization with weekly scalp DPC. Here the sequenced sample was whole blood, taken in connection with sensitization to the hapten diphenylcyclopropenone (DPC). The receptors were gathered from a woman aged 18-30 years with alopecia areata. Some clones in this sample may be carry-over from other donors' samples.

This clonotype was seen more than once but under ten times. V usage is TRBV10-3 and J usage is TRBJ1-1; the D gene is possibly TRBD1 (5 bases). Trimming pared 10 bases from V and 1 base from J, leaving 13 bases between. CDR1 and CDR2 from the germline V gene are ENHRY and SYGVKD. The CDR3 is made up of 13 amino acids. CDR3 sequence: CATGGGKNTEAFF. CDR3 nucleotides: TGTGCCACCGGGGGGGGGAAGAACACTGAAGCTTTCTTT.

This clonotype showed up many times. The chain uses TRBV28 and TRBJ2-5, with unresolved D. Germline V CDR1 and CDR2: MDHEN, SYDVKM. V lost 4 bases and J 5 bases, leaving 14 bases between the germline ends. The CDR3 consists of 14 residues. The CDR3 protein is CASSSSTPLETQYF. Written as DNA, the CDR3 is TGTGCCAGCAGTTCATCGACTCCGTTGGAGACCCAGTACTTC.

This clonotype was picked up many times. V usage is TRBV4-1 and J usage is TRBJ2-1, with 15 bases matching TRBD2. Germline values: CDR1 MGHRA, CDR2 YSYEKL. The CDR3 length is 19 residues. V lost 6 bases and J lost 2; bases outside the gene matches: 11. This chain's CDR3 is CASSYPGLAGGFAYNEQFF. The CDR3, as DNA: TGCGCCAGCAGTTACCCGGGACTAGCGGGGGGTTTCGCCTACAATGAGCAGTTCTTC.

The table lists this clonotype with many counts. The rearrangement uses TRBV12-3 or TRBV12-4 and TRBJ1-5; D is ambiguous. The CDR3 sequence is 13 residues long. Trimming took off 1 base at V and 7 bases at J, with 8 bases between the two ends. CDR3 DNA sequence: TGTGCCAGCAGTTTAGACGTACGGCAGCCCCAGCATTTT. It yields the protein CASSLDVRQPQHF.

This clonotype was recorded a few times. CDR3 protein: CASSPTGVRADTQYF. In nucleotides, the CDR3 is TGTGCCAGCAGCCCAACCGGGGTACGGGCAGATACGCAGTATTTT. The chain employs TRBV11-2 and TRBJ2-3, with a possible D match to TRBD2 (5 bases). V lost 5 bases and J 4 bases, leaving 16 bases between the germline ends. The length of the CDR3 is 15 residues. CDR1 and CDR2 (germline): SGHAT, FQNNGV.

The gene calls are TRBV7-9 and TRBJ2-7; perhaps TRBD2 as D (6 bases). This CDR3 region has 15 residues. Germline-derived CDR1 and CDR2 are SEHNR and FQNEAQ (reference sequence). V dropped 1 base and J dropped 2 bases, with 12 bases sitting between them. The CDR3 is CASSLGRGFTYEQYF. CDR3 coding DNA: TGTGCCAGCAGCTTAGGTCGGGGGTTTACCTACGAGCAGTACTTC. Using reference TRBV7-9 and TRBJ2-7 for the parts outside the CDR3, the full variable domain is DTGVSQNPRHKITKRGQNVTFRCDPISEHNRLYWYRQTLGQGPEFLTYFQNEAQLEKSRLLSDRFSAERPKGSFSTLEIQRTEQGDSAMYLCASSLGRGFTYEQYFGPGTRLTVT.

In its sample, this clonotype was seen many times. In DNA, the CDR3 is TGTGCCAGCAGCTTAACAGCGGGGGGGACAGATACGCAGTATTTT. It specifies CASSLTAGGTDTQYF. The gene calls are TRBV11-2 and TRBJ2-3; TRBD2 matches at 10 bases. Germline trimming cut 2 bases from V and 3 bases from J; bases unmatched to any gene: 2. Per germline, CDR1 SGHAT and CDR2 FQNNGV. CDR3 length: 15 residues.

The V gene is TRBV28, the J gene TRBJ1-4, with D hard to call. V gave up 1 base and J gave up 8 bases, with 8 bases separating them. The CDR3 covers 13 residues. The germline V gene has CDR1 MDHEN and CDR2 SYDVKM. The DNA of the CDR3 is TGTGCCAGCAGTTTATCGAATCCAGAAAAACTGTTTTTT. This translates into CASSLSNPEKLFF.

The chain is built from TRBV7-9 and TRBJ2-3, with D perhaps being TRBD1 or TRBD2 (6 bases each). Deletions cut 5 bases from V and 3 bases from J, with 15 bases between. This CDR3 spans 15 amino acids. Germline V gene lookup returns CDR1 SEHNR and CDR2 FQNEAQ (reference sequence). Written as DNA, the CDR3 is TGTGCCAGCAGCAACGGGGGCAGGGCGACAGATACGCAGTATTTT. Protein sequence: CASSNGGRATDTQYF.

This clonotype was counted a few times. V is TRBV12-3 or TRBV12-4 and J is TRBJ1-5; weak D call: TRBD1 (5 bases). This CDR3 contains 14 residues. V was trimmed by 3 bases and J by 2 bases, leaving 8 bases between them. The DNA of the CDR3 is TGTGCCAGCAGTTTTCAGGGTGGCAATCAGCCCCAGCATTTT. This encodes CASSFQGGNQPQHF.

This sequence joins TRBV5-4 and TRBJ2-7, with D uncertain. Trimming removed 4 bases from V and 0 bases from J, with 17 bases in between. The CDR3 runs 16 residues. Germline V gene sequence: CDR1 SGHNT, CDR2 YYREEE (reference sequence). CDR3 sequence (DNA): TGTGCCAGCAGCCCCCAGACGGGTAAAAGCTCCTACGAGCAGTACTTC. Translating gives CASSPQTGKSSYEQYF.

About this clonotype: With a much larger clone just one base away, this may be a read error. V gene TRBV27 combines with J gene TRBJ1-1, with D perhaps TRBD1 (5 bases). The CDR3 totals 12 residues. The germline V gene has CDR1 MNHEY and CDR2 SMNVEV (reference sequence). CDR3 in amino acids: CAISFFGGEAFF. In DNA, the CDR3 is TGTGCCATCAGTTTTTTTGGGGGTGAAGCTTTCTTT.

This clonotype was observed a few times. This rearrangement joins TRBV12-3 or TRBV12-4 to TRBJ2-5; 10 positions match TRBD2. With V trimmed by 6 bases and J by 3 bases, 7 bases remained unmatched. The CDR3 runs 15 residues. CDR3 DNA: TGTGCCAGCAGCCTGGTGGGACTAGCGAAAGAGACCCAGTACTTC. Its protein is CASSLVGLAKETQYF.

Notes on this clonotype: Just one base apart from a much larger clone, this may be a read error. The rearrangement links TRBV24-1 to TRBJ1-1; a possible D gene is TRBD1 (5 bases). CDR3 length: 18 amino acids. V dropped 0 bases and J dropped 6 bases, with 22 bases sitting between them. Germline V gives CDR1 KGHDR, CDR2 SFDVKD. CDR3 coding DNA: TGTGCCACCAGTGATTTGTACCTCCTCGACAGAAAGAGGCCTGAAGCTTTCTTT. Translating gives CATSDLYLLDRKRPEAFF.

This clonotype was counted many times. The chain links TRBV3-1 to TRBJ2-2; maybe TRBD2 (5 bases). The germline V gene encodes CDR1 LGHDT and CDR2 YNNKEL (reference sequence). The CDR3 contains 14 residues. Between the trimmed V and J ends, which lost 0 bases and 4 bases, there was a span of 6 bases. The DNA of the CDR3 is TGTGCCAGCAGCCAAGATCGGGGCACCGGGGAGCTGTTTTTT. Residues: CASSQDRGTGELFF.

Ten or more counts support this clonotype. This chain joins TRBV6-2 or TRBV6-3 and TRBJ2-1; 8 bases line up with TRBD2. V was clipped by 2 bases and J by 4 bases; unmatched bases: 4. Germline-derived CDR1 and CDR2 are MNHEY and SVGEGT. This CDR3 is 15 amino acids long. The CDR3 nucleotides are TGTGCCAGCAGTTACGTAGCGGGGCCTTACAATGAGCAGTTCTTC. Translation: CASSYVAGPYNEQFF.

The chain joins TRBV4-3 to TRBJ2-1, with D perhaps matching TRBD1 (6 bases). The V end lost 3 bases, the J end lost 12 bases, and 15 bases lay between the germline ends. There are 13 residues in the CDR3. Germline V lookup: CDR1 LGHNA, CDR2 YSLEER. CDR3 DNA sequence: TGCGCCAGCAGCCAGGAGTTAAGAGGGGGGCAGTTCTTC. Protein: CASSQELRGGQFF.

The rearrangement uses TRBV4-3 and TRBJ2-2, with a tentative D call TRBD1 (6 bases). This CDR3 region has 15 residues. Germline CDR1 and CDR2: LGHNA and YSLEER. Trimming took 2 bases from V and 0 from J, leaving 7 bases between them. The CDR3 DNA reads TGCGCCAGCAGCCAATGGACAGCGAACACCGGGGAGCTGTTTTTT. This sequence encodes CASSQWTANTGELFF.

The CDR3 bases are TGCGCCAGCAGCCAAGATCTTAGCGGGGGAATCGGGGAGCTGTTTTTT. Translation: CASSQDLSGGIGELFF. V usage is TRBV4-3 and J usage is TRBJ2-2; TRBD2 agrees at 9 bases. The trim removed 0 bases at V and 7 bases at J, leaving 6 bases unmatched. Germline V gene data show CDR1 as LGHNA and CDR2 as YSLEER. The CDR3 loop spans 16 amino acids.

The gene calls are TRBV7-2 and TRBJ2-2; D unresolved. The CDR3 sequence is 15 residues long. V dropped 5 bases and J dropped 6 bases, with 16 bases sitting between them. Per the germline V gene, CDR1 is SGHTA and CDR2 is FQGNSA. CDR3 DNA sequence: TGTGCCAGCAGCCCGGGCCTAGTCCCCTCCGGGGAGCTGTTTTTT. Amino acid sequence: CASSPGLVPSGELFF.

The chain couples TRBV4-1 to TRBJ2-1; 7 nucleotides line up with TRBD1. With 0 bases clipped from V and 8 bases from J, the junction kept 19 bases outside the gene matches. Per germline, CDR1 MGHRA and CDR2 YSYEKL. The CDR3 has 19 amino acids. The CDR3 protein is CASSQDFDPGTVANHEQFF. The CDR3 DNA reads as TGCGCCAGCAGCCAAGATTTTGACCCCGGGACAGTGGCCAACCATGAGCAGTTCTTC.

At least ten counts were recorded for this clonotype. The CDR3 DNA reads TGTGCCAGCAGGCCGTCGGGGAGTCCTTACAATGAGCAGTTCTTC. It is translated as CASRPSGSPYNEQFF. The chain couples TRBV7-2 to TRBJ2-1; a possible D gene is TRBD2 (5 bases). Germline loops: CDR1 SGHTA, CDR2 FQGNSA. V lost 6 bases and J lost 4, with 16 bases in between. The CDR3 covers 15 residues.

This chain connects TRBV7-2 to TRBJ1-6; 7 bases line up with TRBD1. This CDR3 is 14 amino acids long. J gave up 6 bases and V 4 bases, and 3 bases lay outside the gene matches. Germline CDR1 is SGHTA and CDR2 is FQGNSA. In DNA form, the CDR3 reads TGTGCCAGCAGCTCACGACAGGGTAATTCACCCCTCCACTTT. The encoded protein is CASSSRQGNSPLHF.

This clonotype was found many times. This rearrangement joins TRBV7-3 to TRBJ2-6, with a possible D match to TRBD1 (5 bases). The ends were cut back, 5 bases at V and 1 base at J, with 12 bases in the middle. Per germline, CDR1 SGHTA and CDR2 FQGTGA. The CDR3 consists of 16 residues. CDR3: CASSPFPGSGANVLTF. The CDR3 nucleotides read TGTGCCAGCAGCCCCTTCCCAGGGTCTGGGGCCAACGTCCTGACTTTC.

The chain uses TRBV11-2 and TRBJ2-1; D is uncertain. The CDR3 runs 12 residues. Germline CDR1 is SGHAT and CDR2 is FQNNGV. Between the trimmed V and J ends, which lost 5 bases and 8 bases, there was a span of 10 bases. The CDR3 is CASSIEPDEQFF. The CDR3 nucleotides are TGTGCCAGCAGCATCGAACCGGATGAGCAGTTCTTC.

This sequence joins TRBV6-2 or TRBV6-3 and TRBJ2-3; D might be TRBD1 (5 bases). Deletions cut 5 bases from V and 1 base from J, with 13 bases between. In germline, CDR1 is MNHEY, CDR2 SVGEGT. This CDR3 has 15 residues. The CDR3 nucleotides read TGTGCCAGCAGTCCGAGGTTCAGGGGCACAGATACGCAGTATTTT. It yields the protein CASSPRFRGTDTQYF.